This TCR beta chain is drawn from a study of blood T cell repertoires in COVID-19. For the study at large: T cells, B-cell-depleted T cells, or PBMCs provided the cDNA or gDNA that served as material.

Germline assignment: CDR1 LNHDA and CDR2 SQIVND (reference sequence). The germline V and J ends were trimmed by 7 bases and 7 bases, with 14 bases remaining between them. The CDR3 consists of 13 residues. The authors' processing: Reference gene primer amplification gave estimated nucleated cell counts. Libraries were prepared by immunoSEQ multiplex PCR; TCRdb keeps only in-frame clonotypes and omits some of them. That table gives V, J and clone size, and the DNA gave D and trimming. Among 100,000 or so clones listed, more than 90% were seen once. The clonotype was recovered from a woman between 45 and 65 years old with COVID-19, enrolled during active disease. The chain has TRBV19 and TRBJ1-5, with a possible D match to TRBD1 (5 bases). The sequenced sample consisted of peripheral blood. CDR3 sequence reads: CASTLKGAQPQHF. The CDR3 region has the DNA TGTGCCAGTACCCTAAAAGGGGCACAGCCCCAGCATTTT.